Listed here are 3 T cell receptor beta chains from one sample, sequenced in a study of CD8 T cells in Susac syndrome (dated by TCRdb to the late 2010s). Library creation used the immunoSEQ multiplex PCR assay. RNA was extracted with the RNeasy kit and roughly 0.45 to 1 ug was reverse transcribed using random hexamers. TCRdb reworked the public reads: Q25 trimming with fastp, MiXCR clone assembly, productive beta chains retained. Rows are unified per CDR3 protein, each entry keeping the most common DNA and genes. This sample has 50,000 or so distinct CDR3 sequences in its table, and roughly 93% of those were observed once. Around 0.55% of the sample is taken by the ten largest. The sample comprised CD8+ T cells from PBMCs. These receptors were collected from a human donor with multiple sclerosis.

The chain employs TRBV6-1 and TRBJ1-5; TRBD1 might be the D (5 bases). There are 15 residues in the CDR3. V was cut by 6 bases and J by 3 bases, with 15 bases left in between. Germline V gene lookup returns CDR1 MNHNS and CDR2 SASEGT. The CDR3 reads CASRRWDGPNQPQHF. DNA of the CDR3: TGTGCCAGCAGGAGGTGGGACGGACCCAATCAGCCCCAGCATTTT.

This sequence joins TRBV24-1 and TRBJ2-1; no clear D gene. This CDR3 region has 12 residues. Germline V CDR1 and CDR2: KGHDR, SFDVKD. V dropped 3 bases and J dropped 3 bases, with 2 bases sitting between them. The CDR3 DNA follows: TGTGCCACCAGTGATGACTACAATGAGCAGTTCTTC. As protein: CATSDDYNEQFF.

V usage is TRBV4-2 and J usage is TRBJ2-6; weak D call: TRBD2 (5 bases). Germline CDR1 LGHNA, CDR2 YNFKEQ. The ends were cut back, 4 bases at V and 4 bases at J, with 14 bases in the middle. This CDR3 is 16 amino acids long. CDR3 region: CASSPSGESGANVLTF. In nucleotides, the CDR3 is TGTGCCAGCAGCCCCAGCGGAGAGTCAGGGGCCAACGTCCTGACTTTC.